This T cell receptor beta chain was captured in a study of response to subunit inactivated influenza vaccine. General study findings and limits: Authors suggested that a seasonal influenza vaccination recruits few new T cells each time.

TCRdb reprocessed the RT-PCR reads via MiXCR and lists one record per CDR3 protein. Found here are about 610,000 distinct CDR3 sequences, 11% to 15% of them singletons; the top ten hold 11%. The sample holds a few counts of this clonotype. What it recognizes is unknown. CDR3 length equals 14 residues. Germline CDR1 and CDR2: DFQATT and SNEGSKA (reference sequence). The V and J ends lost 0 bases and 1 base respectively, with 8 bases between them. The sample was PBMCs from blood, taken about 11 days after vaccination. The TCR originated in a man aged 50-60 years who received an inactivated influenza vaccine. The chain is built from TRBV20-1 and TRBJ2-3, with D possibly being TRBD2 (7 bases). The CDR3 spells CSAREGGGTDTQYF. DNA for the CDR3: TGCAGTGCTAGAGAAGGGGGGGGCACAGATACGCAGTATTTT.